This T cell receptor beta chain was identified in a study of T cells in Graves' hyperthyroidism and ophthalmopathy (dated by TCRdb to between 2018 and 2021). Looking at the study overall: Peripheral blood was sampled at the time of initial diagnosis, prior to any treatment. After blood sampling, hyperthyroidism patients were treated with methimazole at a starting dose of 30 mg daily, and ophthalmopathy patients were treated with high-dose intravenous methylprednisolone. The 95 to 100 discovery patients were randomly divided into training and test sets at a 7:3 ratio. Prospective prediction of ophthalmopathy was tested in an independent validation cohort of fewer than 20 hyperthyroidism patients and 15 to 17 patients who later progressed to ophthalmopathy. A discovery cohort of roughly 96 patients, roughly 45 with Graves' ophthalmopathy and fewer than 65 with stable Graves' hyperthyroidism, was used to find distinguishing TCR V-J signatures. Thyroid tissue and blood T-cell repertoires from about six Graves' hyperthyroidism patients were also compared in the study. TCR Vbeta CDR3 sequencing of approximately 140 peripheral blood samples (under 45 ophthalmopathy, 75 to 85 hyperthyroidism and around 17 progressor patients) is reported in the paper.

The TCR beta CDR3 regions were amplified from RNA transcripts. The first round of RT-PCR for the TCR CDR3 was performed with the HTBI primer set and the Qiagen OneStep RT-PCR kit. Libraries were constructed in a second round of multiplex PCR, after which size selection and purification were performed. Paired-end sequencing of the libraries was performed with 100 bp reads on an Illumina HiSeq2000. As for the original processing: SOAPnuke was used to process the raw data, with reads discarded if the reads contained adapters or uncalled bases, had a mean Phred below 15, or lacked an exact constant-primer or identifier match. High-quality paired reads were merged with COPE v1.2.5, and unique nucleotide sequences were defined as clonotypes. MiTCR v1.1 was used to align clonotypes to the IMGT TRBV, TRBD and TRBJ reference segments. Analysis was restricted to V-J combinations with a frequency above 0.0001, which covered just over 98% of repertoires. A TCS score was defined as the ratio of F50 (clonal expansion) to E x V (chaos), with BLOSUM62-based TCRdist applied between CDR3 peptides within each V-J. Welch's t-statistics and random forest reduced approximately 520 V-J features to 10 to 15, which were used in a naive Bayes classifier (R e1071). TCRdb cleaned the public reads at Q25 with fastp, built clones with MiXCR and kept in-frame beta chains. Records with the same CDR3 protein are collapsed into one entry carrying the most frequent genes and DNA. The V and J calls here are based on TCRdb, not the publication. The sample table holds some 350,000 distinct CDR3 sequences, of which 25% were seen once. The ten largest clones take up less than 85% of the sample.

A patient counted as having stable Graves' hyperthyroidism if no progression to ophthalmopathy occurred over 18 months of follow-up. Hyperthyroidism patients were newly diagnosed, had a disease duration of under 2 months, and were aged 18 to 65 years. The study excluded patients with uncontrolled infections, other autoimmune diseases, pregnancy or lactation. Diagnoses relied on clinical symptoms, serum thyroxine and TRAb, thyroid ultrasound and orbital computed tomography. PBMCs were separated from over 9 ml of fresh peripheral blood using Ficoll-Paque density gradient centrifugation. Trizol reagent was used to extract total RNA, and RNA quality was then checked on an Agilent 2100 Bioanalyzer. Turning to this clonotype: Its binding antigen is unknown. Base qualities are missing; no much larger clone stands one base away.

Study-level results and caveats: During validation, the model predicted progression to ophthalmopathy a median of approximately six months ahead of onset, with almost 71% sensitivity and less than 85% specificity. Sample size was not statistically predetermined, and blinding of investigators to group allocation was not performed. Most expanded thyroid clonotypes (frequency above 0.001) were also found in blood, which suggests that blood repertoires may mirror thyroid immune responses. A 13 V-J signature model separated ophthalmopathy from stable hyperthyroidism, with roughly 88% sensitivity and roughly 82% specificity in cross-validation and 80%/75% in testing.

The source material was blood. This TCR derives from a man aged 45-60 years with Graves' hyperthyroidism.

The bases are TGCAGCGTGATTCAGACGGGAGAGACCCAGTACTTC. This is translated as CSVIQTGETQYF. The receptor chain draws on TRBV29-1 and TRBJ2-5, with the D gene not clear enough to name. Based on the germline V gene, the CDR1 and CDR2 sequences are SQVTM and ANQGSEA. Reading from cysteine to phenylalanine, the CDR3 counts 12 amino acids. Only CDR3 DNA remains: 36 bases, in frame from the first base. V is shortened by 6 bases, J by 4 bases, and the region joining them spans 12 bases.